Following are 11 T cell receptor beta chains from one sample sequenced in a study of blood T cells in healthy people across ages. A second PCR of roughly 7 to 11 cycles used a sample-barcoded 5' primer and a J-beta primer mix. TCRdb fed the 5' RACE reads into MiXCR, producing one record per CDR3 protein. The sample yields approximately 600,000 distinct CDR3 sequences, about 54% seen once. Sequenced sample: blood. These receptors came from a man between 60 and 75 years old in good health.

This rearrangement joins TRBV4-1 to TRBJ1-5; weak D call: TRBD1 (6 bases). The CDR3 loop spans 16 amino acids. The V end lost 1 base, the J end lost 6 bases, and 16 bases lay between the germline ends. Germline V lookup: CDR1 MGHRA, CDR2 YSYEKL. The chain's CDR3 is CASSQGFIQGTQPQHF. The CDR3 nucleotides are TGCGCCAGCAGCCAAGGCTTCATACAGGGTACTCAGCCCCAGCATTTT.

This clonotype was observed a few times. This chain uses TRBV4-1 with TRBJ2-3, with no clear D. Germline assignment: CDR1 MGHRA and CDR2 YSYEKL. Between the trimmed V and J ends, which lost 1 base and 2 bases, there was a span of 7 bases. The CDR3 covers 14 residues. CDR3: CASSQGAYTDTQYF. The DNA of the CDR3 is TGCGCCAGCAGCCAAGGGGCATACACAGATACGCAGTATTTT.

This clonotype came up a few times. The rearrangement joins TRBV27 to TRBJ1-1; D unclear. CDR3 length: 14 residues. The V gene lost 2 bases and the J gene lost 1 base, with 8 bases spanning the gap. CDR1 MNHEY and CDR2 SMNVEV come from the germline V gene (reference sequence). The CDR3 region is CASSLRRENTEAFF. Written as DNA, the CDR3 is TGTGCCAGCAGTTTAAGGCGGGAGAACACTGAAGCTTTCTTT.

The V and J genes are TRBV20-1 and TRBJ1-1; 7 nucleotides agree with TRBD1. The germline CDR1 and CDR2 sequences are DFQATT and SNEGSKA (reference sequence). V gave up 6 bases and J gave up 0 bases; unmatched junction bases: 7. This CDR3 is 14 amino acids long. CDR3 loop: CSATKTGMNTEAFF. The CDR3 DNA sequence: TGCAGTGCAACTAAGACAGGGATGAACACTGAAGCTTTCTTT.

The chain recombines TRBV7-9 with TRBJ2-7; a weak D match, TRBD2 (5 bases). Trimming removed 5 bases at V and 1 base at J, with 12 bases between. CDR3 length equals 14 residues. Germline V CDR1 and CDR2: SEHNR, FQNEAQ (reference sequence). The CDR3 loop reads CASSHDEGSYEQYF. The DNA for the CDR3 is TGTGCCAGCAGCCATGACGAGGGATCCTACGAGCAGTACTTC. Variable domain in full (rest from reference TRBV7-9 and TRBJ2-7): DTGVSQNPRHKITKRGQNVTFRCDPISEHNRLYWYRQTLGQGPEFLTYFQNEAQLEKSRLLSDRFSAERPKGSFSTLEIQRTEQGDSAMYLCASSHDEGSYEQYFGPGTRLTVT.

CDR3 residues: CSGSDETQYF. The CDR3 DNA sequence: TGCAGCGGTAGCGATGAGACCCAGTACTTC. The V gene is TRBV29-1, the J gene TRBJ2-5; maybe TRBD2 (5 bases). The V gene lost 7 bases and the J gene lost 5 bases, with 8 bases spanning the gap. Germline V CDR1 and CDR2: SQVTM, ANQGSEA. The CDR3 covers 10 residues.

The chain is built from TRBV12-3 or TRBV12-4 and TRBJ2-1, with 8 bases that match TRBD2. The V gene end was trimmed by 6 bases and the J gene end by 2 bases; junction bases not matched to a gene: 9. CDR3 length: 16 amino acids. The CDR3 DNA reads TGTGCCAGCAGGGATCGGTCAGCGGGGGCCTACAATGAGCAGTTCTTC. Its protein is CASRDRSAGAYNEQFF.

The rearrangement joins TRBV6-5 to TRBJ1-2; D possibly corresponds to TRBD1 (5 bases). Germline V gene lookup returns CDR1 MNHEY and CDR2 SVGAGI. Trimming shortened V by 2 bases and J by 5 bases, and 12 bases separated the two germline ends. The CDR3 consists of 14 residues. The CDR3 loop is CASSYGQGLYGYTF. The DNA for the CDR3 is TGTGCCAGCAGTTACGGGCAGGGTTTGTATGGCTACACCTTC.

The chain uses TRBV7-2 and TRBJ1-2; D gene ambiguous. Germline CDR1 SGHTA, CDR2 FQGNSA. Trimming pared 1 base from V and 7 bases from J, leaving 19 bases between. The CDR3 sequence is 16 residues long. The DNA of the CDR3 is TGTGCCAGCAGCTTAGTATCGTTCGAGAGCTACGCTGGCTACACCTTC. Translated: CASSLVSFESYAGYTF.

The V gene is TRBV6-5, the J gene TRBJ1-6; D uncertain. CDR3 size: 14 residues. Trimming pared 2 bases from V and 9 bases from J, leaving 11 bases between. Looked up from germline, CDR1 is MNHEY and CDR2 is SVGAGI. The CDR3 region has the DNA TGTGCCAGCAGTTACGAGGGCTCTCTTTCACCCCTCCACTTT. As protein: CASSYEGSLSPLHF.

The chain carries TRBV11-2 and TRBJ2-5; D could derive from TRBD1 or TRBD2 (5 bases each). The CDR3 is 14 residues long. Deletions cut 5 bases from V and 4 bases from J, with 14 bases between. The germline gives CDR1 SGHAT, CDR2 FQNNGV. In DNA, the CDR3 is TGTGCCAGCAGCAAGCAGACAGCGGCAGAGACCCAGTACTTC. Protein product: CASSKQTAAETQYF.